This entry describes one T cell receptor (beta chain). This clonotype was found many times. The specificity of this receptor is unknown. Base qualities were left out, and no much larger clone turns up one base away. The V end loses 6 bases and the J end loses 1 base, and a stretch of 16 bases separates them. Sequences DFQATT (CDR1) and SNEGSKA (CDR2) are obtained from the germline V gene (reference sequence). Measured from the cysteine to the phenylalanine, the CDR3 is 15 residues long. Only CDR3 DNA remains: 45 bases, in frame from the first base. These data come from a study of CD8 T cells in ankylosing spondylitis (dated by TCRdb to about 2017). Regarding the research as a whole: The study profiled T cell receptor beta repertoires in healthy donors and ankylosing spondylitis patients to find disease-linked TCR variants. Peripheral blood was sampled, and synovial fluid was additionally collected from ankylosing spondylitis patients. The full study cohort comprised about 25 ankylosing spondylitis patients and some 100 healthy donors.

Sequencing used an Illumina HiSeq 2500. TCR beta libraries were prepared by quantitative 5'-RACE with molecular barcodes. The study's processing was this. A new computational method based on a probabilistic model of VDJ rearrangement was used to identify disease-linked TCR variants. TCRdb cleaned the public reads at Q25 with fastp, built clones with MiXCR and kept in-frame beta chains. Every distinct CDR3 protein forms one entry, paired with its most common genes and DNA. The V and J calls, along with clone size, are taken from TCRdb and not from the paper's own processing. Within this sample are 240,000 or so distinct CDR3 sequences, with roughly 10% of them counted one time only. The biggest ten clones account for 6% to 8.5% of the sample. What the authors observed across the whole study: The disease-linked clones were reported as significantly enriched in matched synovial fluid samples from ankylosing spondylitis patients. Some motif variants had previously been reported in the synovial fluid and blood of reactive arthritis patients, which suggests shared mechanisms of disease initiation. In peripheral blood, the disease-linked clones were found at relatively low frequencies and had a CD8+ phenotype. A TCR beta motif made up of under ten highly homologous amino acid variants appeared to be characteristic of blood from ankylosing spondylitis patients.

What was sequenced was blood, either unsorted or a sorted T cell fraction (not recorded which). The sequence is built from TRBV20-1 and TRBJ2-4; the D assignment is uncertain and may be TRBD1 or TRBD2, with 5 bases supporting each. This clonotype originated in a male donor with ankylosing spondylitis or in good health (not recorded which). Read as DNA, the sequence is TGCAGTGCCAGCTTAGGGGACGTCGCCAAAAACATTCAGTACTTC. Its protein product is CSASLGDVAKNIQYF.